This T cell receptor (beta chain) was recovered during a study of blood T cell repertoires in COVID-19. This clone was detected many times. Using immunoSEQ multiplex PCR, the repertoire was profiled, and TCRdb retains in-frame clones only, with some absent. The data hold around 130,000 clones, with under 85% observed a single time. The CDR3 extends over 15 amino acids. Germline V gene sequence: CDR1 MGHDK, CDR2 SYGVNS. V shed 2 bases, J shed 1 base, and the junction held 3 bases outside the gene matches. Sequenced material: peripheral blood. The receptor was isolated from a woman in her sixties or seventies with acute or convalescent COVID-19. The V gene is TRBV25-1, the J gene TRBJ2-3; 7 positions match TRBD1. Written as DNA, the CDR3 is TGTGCCAGCAGTGAAGACAGGGTACGCACAGATACGCAGTATTTT. It specifies CASSEDRVRTDTQYF. Supplemented by reference TRBV25-1 and TRBJ2-3, the full variable domain reads EADIYQTPRYLVIGTGKKITLECSQTMGHDKMYWYQQDPGMELHLIHYSYGVNSTEKGDLSSESTVSRIRTEHFPLTLESARPSHTSQYLCASSEDRVRTDTQYFGPGTRLTVL.